A selection of T cell receptor beta chains follows, all from one sample in a study of control samples from healthy donors and cancer patients. Clones were sequenced by immunoSEQ multiplex PCR, and TCRdb holds only the in-frame ones, with some missing. The repertoire consists of hundreds of thousands of clones, with about 93% occurring once and the leading ten covering around 6.5%. The sequencing sample was made of PBMCs. The receptors stem from a man aged 35 to 55 with head and neck cancer. The CDR3 runs from the conserved cysteine through the conserved F or W. Each record gives: V gene, D gene, J gene, clone size, CDR3 protein, CDR3 DNA. The D gene is left open where the match is weak. Only some rows state a clone size, as once, few, many or a class for expanded clones.

TRBV13,NA,TRBJ1-4,NA,CASSLGSEGGGEKLFF,TGTGCCAGCAGCTTAGGCTCGGAGGGAGGAGGTGAAAAACTGTTTTTT
TRBV28,TRBD2,TRBJ2-7,NA,CASETLAGAYEQYF,TGTGCCAGCGAAACCTTAGCGGGTGCCTACGAGCAGTACTTC
TRBV20-1,NA,TRBJ1-4,NA,CSARPDKGRIF,TGCAGTGCTAGACCCGACAAGGGCAGAATCTTT
TRBV6-5,TRBD1,TRBJ1-4,NA,CASSSSGTGAEKLFF,TGTGCCAGCAGTTCCTCAGGGACAGGGGCTGAAAAACTGTTTTTT
TRBV30,NA,TRBJ1-5,once,CAWRGGTEQPQHF,TGTGCCTGGAGGGGGGGTACAGAACAGCCCCAGCATTTT
TRBV7-2,NA,TRBJ1-3,NA,CASSARVRSSGNTIYF,TGTGCCAGCAGCGCCAGAGTACGTAGCTCTGGAAACACCATATATTTT
TRBV6-1,TRBD1,TRBJ2-1,NA,CASSDRDSVYNEQFF,TGTGCCAGCAGTGACCGGGACAGTGTATACAATGAGCAGTTCTTC
TRBV2,TRBD1,TRBJ1-6,NA,CAGTGDINSPLHF,TGTGCCGGGACAGGGGACATTAATTCACCCCTCCACTTT
TRBV6-6,TRBD1,TRBJ2-7,few,CASSYRDRVNEQYF,TGTGCCAGCAGTTACAGGGACAGGGTCAACGAGCAGTACTTC
TRBV14,TRBD1,TRBJ2-7,NA,CASSPQGAWAEQYF,TGTGCCAGCAGCCCGCAGGGGGCATGGGCCGAGCAGTACTTC
TRBV30,NA,TRBJ2-7,NA,CAWGRETTRGEQYF,TGTGCCTGGGGTCGGGAGACCACACGCGGCGAGCAGTACTTC
TRBV6-5,TRBD1,TRBJ1-2,once,CATARQGLDYGYTF,TGTGCCACCGCCAGACAGGGATTGGACTATGGCTACACCTTC
TRBV15,TRBD1,TRBJ2-5,NA,CATSSWTGEVKETQYF,TGTGCCACCAGCTCCTGGACAGGGGAAGTCAAAGAGACCCAGTACTTC
TRBV7-2,NA,TRBJ1-3,NA,CASTLGFSGNTIYF,TGTGCCAGCACCCTAGGTTTCTCTGGAAACACCATATATTTT
TRBV24-1,TRBD2,TRBJ2-1,NA,CATSDGLAGKYNEQFF,TGTGCCACCAGTGATGGACTAGCGGGGAAATACAATGAGCAGTTCTTC
TRBV5-5,TRBD2,TRBJ2-1,NA,CASSSSILAGGQAKVF,TGTGCCAGCAGCTCCTCAATACTAGCGGGGGGCCAGGCCAAGGTCTTC
TRBV9,NA,TRBJ1-1,NA,CASSVEGHTEAFF,TGTGCCAGCAGCGTAGAGGGACACACTGAAGCTTTCTTT
TRBV6-6,TRBD1,TRBJ1-1,NA,CASSGRDSHTEAFF,TGTGCCAGCAGTGGCCGGGACAGTCACACTGAAGCTTTCTTT
TRBV20-1,NA,TRBJ1-5,NA,CSASAAAGPSRQPQHF,TGCAGTGCTAGTGCGGCAGCGGGACCGTCACGTCAGCCCCAGCATTTT
TRBV7-9,NA,TRBJ1-2,once,CASSLIQNYGYTF,TGTGCCAGCAGCTTAATCCAAAACTATGGCTACACCTTC
TRBV4-1,NA,TRBJ2-7,once,CASSQDGGGVGEQYF,TGCGCCAGCAGCCAAGATGGGGGTGGAGTAGGCGAGCAGTACTTC
TRBV4-3,TRBD1,TRBJ1-6,once,CASSPIQGAKEDSNSPLHF,TGCGCCAGCAGCCCCATACAGGGGGCTAAGGAAGACTCTAATTCACCCCTCCACTTT
TRBV7-3,NA,TRBJ1-1,NA,CASKRRGASTEAFF,TGTGCCAGCAAACGACGGGGGGCTAGCACTGAAGCTTTCTTT
TRBV28,NA,TRBJ2-1,NA,CASSLEVQGYNEQFF,TGTGCCAGCAGTTTAGAGGTCCAAGGATACAATGAGCAGTTCTTC
TRBV29-1,NA,TRBJ1-1,NA,CSVAQNTEAFF,TGCAGCGTAGCACAGAACACTGAAGCTTTCTTT
TRBV27,NA,TRBJ2-2,NA,CASSLFPGANTGELFF,TGTGCCAGCAGCCTATTCCCGGGCGCCAACACCGGGGAGCTGTTTTTT
TRBV28,TRBD2,TRBJ2-1,NA,CAIQSGLADDNEQFF,TGTGCCATACAGTCGGGACTAGCGGATGACAATGAGCAGTTCTTC
TRBV9,NA,TRBJ1-2,NA,CASSARQAYGYTF,TGTGCCAGCAGCGCTCGACAGGCATATGGCTACACCTTC
TRBV11-2,NA,TRBJ2-7,NA,CASSLDPDRSYEQYF,TGTGCCAGCAGCTTAGATCCTGACAGATCCTACGAGCAGTACTTC
TRBV9,NA,TRBJ1-5,NA,CASSVDILGPQHF,TGTGCCAGCAGCGTAGACATCCTCGGGCCCCAGCATTTT
TRBV5-1,NA,TRBJ2-7,NA,CASSFEGGTRSVEQYF,TGCGCCAGCAGCTTTGAAGGCGGGACACGATCCGTCGAGCAGTACTTC
TRBV6-2/TRBV6-3,NA,TRBJ2-1,NA,CASSYSPGGDRSYNEQFF,TGTGCCAGCAGTTACTCGCCCGGAGGGGATAGGTCCTACAATGAGCAGTTCTTC
TRBV7-3,NA,TRBJ2-1,NA,CASSLNRGRYNEQFF,TGTGCCAGCAGCTTAAACCGCGGGCGTTACAATGAGCAGTTCTTC
TRBV11-2,NA,TRBJ1-2,NA,CASSPGRAAYGYTF,TGTGCCAGCAGCCCGGGGCGGGCAGCCTATGGCTACACCTTC
TRBV6-2/TRBV6-3,TRBD1,TRBJ2-5,NA,CASSYEVRTGPEETQYF,TGTGCCAGCAGTTACGAGGTCAGGACAGGGCCGGAGGAGACCCAGTACTTC
TRBV3-1/TRBV3-2,TRBD2,TRBJ2-3,NA,CASSQDLAGAADTQYF,TGTGCCAGCAGCCAAGATCTAGCGGGGGCAGCGGATACGCAGTATTTT
TRBV28,NA,TRBJ2-4,NA,CASSLLRNIQYF,TGTGCCAGCAGTTTATTGCGGAACATTCAGTACTTC
TRBV30,TRBD1,TRBJ1-4,once,CAWSVPSWDRNEKLFF,TGTGCCTGGAGTGTACCCTCTTGGGACAGAAATGAAAAACTGTTTTTT
TRBV10-3,TRBD2,TRBJ2-1,NA,CAISGGAGGTAYNEQFF,TGTGCCATCAGTGGGGGAGCGGGAGGAACGGCCTACAATGAGCAGTTCTTC
TRBV2,NA,TRBJ2-7,NA,CASRIRVEQYF,TGTGCCAGCAGGATTCGGGTCGAGCAGTACTTC
TRBV28,NA,TRBJ1-4,NA,CASSFNRWTAPTNEKLFF,TGTGCCAGCAGCTTCAACAGATGGACAGCCCCAACTAATGAAAAACTGTTTTTT
TRBV7-2,NA,TRBJ1-1,NA,CASSLWDIRSEAFF,TGTGCCAGCAGCCTGTGGGACATCCGTTCTGAAGCTTTCTTT
TRBV2,TRBD1,TRBJ1-6,NA,CAGRTGSNSPLHF,TGTGCCGGGAGGACAGGTTCAAATTCACCCCTCCACTTT
TRBV19,NA,TRBJ2-5,NA,CASSSRRQAETQYF,TGTGCCAGTAGTTCCCGAAGACAGGCCGAGACCCAGTACTTC
TRBV28,NA,TRBJ2-5,NA,CASSLRSGETQYF,TGTGCCAGCAGTTTGAGGTCCGGGGAGACCCAGTACTTC
TRBV30,TRBD2,TRBJ2-1,NA,CAWKYRGTSGRSYNEQFF,TGTGCCTGGAAGTACCGGGGGACTAGCGGGCGCTCCTACAATGAGCAGTTCTTC
TRBV11-2,TRBD2,TRBJ2-7,NA,CASSTAGTRGEQYF,TGTGCCAGCAGCACCGCCGGGACTAGAGGCGAGCAGTACTTC
TRBV7-2,TRBD2,TRBJ2-3,NA,CASRPGLGADTQYF,TGTGCCAGCAGGCCGGGACTAGGCGCAGATACGCAGTATTTT
TRBV6-2/TRBV6-3,NA,TRBJ2-7,NA,CASSYSAATIYEQYF,TGTGCCAGCAGTTACTCGGCGGCGACGATCTACGAGCAGTACTTC
TRBV11-3,NA,TRBJ2-7,NA,CASSPGQNYEQYF,TGTGCCAGCAGCCCTGGACAGAACTACGAGCAGTACTTC
TRBV5-8,TRBD2,TRBJ2-1,NA,CASSFSGESYNEQFF,TGTGCCAGCAGCTTTAGCGGGGAGTCCTACAATGAGCAGTTCTTC
TRBV5-4,TRBD2,TRBJ2-1,NA,CASRATGTSGYNEQFF,TGTGCCAGCAGGGCAACCGGGACTAGCGGATACAATGAGCAGTTCTTC
TRBV4-2,NA,TRBJ1-5,NA,CASSQGGQFNQPQHF,TGTGCCAGCAGCCAAGGCGGACAGTTCAATCAGCCCCAGCATTTT
TRBV18,TRBD2,TRBJ2-7,NA,CASSPRGTSGTYEQYF,TGTGCCAGCTCACCACGGGGGACTAGCGGGACCTACGAGCAGTACTTC
TRBV5-5,TRBD2,TRBJ2-7,few,CASSRGTSGSYEQYF,TGTGCCAGCAGCCGCGGGACTAGCGGTTCCTACGAGCAGTACTTC